What follows are 9 T cell receptor beta chains derived from one specimen sequenced in a study of CD8+CD57+ T cells in acquired aplastic anemia (dated by TCRdb to the late 2010s). The listed sequencing device is Illumina HiSeq 2000. Profiling of TCR beta VDJ combinations and CDR3 sequences used genomic DNA as the template. The public reads were quality trimmed at Q25 with fastp and then assembled into clones with MiXCR by TCRdb, keeping productive beta chains. CDR3 protein sequences are deduplicated, and each keeps its most common genes and DNA. The sample table holds a few hundred thousand distinct CDR3 sequences, of which 55% to 60% were seen once. Jointly, the top ten make up roughly 8% of the sample. Sequencing was performed on sorted CD4+, CD8+, or CD8+CD57+ T cells (not recorded which) from PBMCs. The receptors here all came from a human donor with severe aplastic anemia or a healthy control (not recorded which).

This clonotype appeared many times. A junction boundary mismatches the germline segment, possibly from a read error. The chain is built from TRBV27 and TRBJ1-2; D call uncertain. This CDR3 has 8 residues. CDR1 MNHEY and CDR2 SMNVEV come from the germline V gene (reference sequence). As DNA, the CDR3 is TGTGCCAGCAGAATAGCCGCCTTC. It encodes CASRIAAF.

The chain joins TRBV27 to TRBJ2-7; D not resolved. V dropped 3 bases and J dropped 2 bases, with 8 bases sitting between them. Germline CDR1 and CDR2: MNHEY and SMNVEV (reference sequence). This CDR3 is built from 13 residues. The CDR3 protein is CASSFRSTYEQYF. CDR3 in DNA: TGTGCCAGCAGTTTCCGGAGTACCTACGAGCAGTACTTC.

This clonotype has a single count. The chain joins TRBV2 to TRBJ2-7, with D possibly matching TRBD1 (5 bases). This CDR3 contains 13 residues. Germline CDR1 and CDR2: SNHLY and FYNNEI. Trimming stripped 7 bases from V and 6 bases from J, with 16 bases between. As DNA, the CDR3 is TGTGCCAGCAAGGGGTACGCGATTCCCGAGCAGTACTTC. Translation: CASKGYAIPEQYF. Based on the CDR3 plus reference TRBV2 and TRBJ2-7, the full variable domain is EPEVTQTPSHQVTQMGQEVILRCVPISNHLYFYWYRQILGQKVEFLVSFYNNEISEKSEIFDDQFSVERPDGSNFTLKIRSTKLEDSAMYFCASKGYAIPEQYFGPGTRLTVT.

The J gene is TRBJ2-7, the V gene TRBV7-9; 11 bases line up with TRBD1. CDR1 is SEHNR, CDR2 FQNEAQ, per germline (reference sequence). The CDR3 is made up of 13 amino acids. Trimming at V came to 7 bases and at J to 7 bases, leaving 6 bases not matched to a gene. The CDR3 region has the DNA TGTGCCAGCATGCCGGGGACAGGGGGGGAGCAGTACTTC. As protein: CASMPGTGGEQYF.

The rearrangement joins TRBV7-9 to TRBJ1-4; TRBD1 agrees at 7 bases. V shed 1 base and J 8 bases; nucleotides not matched to a gene: 10. CDR1 SEHNR and CDR2 FQNEAQ come from the germline V gene (reference sequence). This CDR3 is built from 16 residues. The CDR3 nucleotides read TGTGCCAGCAGCTTAGTAGGGGACCAAGGGGGCGAAAAACTGTTTTTT. Translated, it gives CASSLVGDQGGEKLFF.

The rearrangement joins TRBV10-3 to TRBJ1-1; 11 nucleotides line up with TRBD1. Germline V lookup: CDR1 ENHRY, CDR2 SYGVKD. After removal of 0 bases from V and 10 bases from J, the junction contained 7 bases not matched to a gene. The CDR3 loop spans 15 amino acids. In DNA, the CDR3 is TGTGCCATCAGTGAGTCCCAGGACAGGGGGCTAGGAGCTTTCTTT. It translates to CAISESQDRGLGAFF.

This clonotype was counted many times. J is TRBJ2-1 and V is TRBV2; D unclear. V lost 7 bases and J 0 bases, leaving 10 bases between the germline ends. Germline lookup yields CDR1 SNHLY and CDR2 FYNNEI. CDR3 length equals 14 residues. CDR3 nucleotide sequence: TGTGCCAGCACAGCACTTAGCTCCTACAATGAGCAGTTCTTC. It yields the protein CASTALSSYNEQFF.

This clonotype occurred many times. The rearrangement uses TRBV30 and TRBJ1-2; tentatively, D is TRBD1 (5 bases). Germline assignment: CDR1 GTSNPN and CDR2 SVGIG (reference sequence). The CDR3 runs to 12 residues. Trimming pared 3 bases from V and 7 bases from J, leaving 12 bases between. CDR3 in amino acids: CAWRYAGSGYTF. The DNA for the CDR3 is TGTGCCTGGAGATATGCAGGGAGTGGCTACACCTTC.

This clonotype turned up a few times. The junction shows a germline mismatch at one end, possibly a read error. CDR3 protein: CASSDRLDREETQYF. The CDR3 nucleotides are TGCGCCAGCAGTGATCGCCTGGACAGAGAAGAGACCCAGTACTTC. V is TRBV12-3 or TRBV12-4 and J is TRBJ2-5, with D possibly being TRBD1 (6 bases). The CDR3 contains 15 residues.